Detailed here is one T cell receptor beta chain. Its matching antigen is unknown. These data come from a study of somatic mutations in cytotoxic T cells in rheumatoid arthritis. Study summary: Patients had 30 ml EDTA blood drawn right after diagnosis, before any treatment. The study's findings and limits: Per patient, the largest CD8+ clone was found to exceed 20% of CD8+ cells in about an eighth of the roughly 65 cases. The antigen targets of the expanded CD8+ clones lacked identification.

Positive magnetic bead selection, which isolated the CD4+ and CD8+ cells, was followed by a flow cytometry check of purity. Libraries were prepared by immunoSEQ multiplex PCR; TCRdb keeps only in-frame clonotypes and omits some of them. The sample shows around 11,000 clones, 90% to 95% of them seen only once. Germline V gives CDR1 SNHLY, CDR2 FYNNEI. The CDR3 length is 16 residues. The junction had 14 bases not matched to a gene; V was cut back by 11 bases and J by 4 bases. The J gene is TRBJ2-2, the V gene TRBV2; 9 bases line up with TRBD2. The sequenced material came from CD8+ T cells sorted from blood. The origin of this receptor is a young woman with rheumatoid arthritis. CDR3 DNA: TGTGCCCGAAGCCCGGTCGCGGGGGGGGGCACCGGGGAGCTGTTTTTT. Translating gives CARSPVAGGGTGELFF. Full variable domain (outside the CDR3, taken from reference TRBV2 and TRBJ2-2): EPEVTQTPSHQVTQMGQEVILRCVPISNHLYFYWYRQILGQKVEFLVSFYNNEISEKSEIFDDQFSVERPDGSNFTLKIRSTKLEDSAMYFCARSPVAGGGTGELFFGEGSRLTVL.